Presented here are 16 T cell receptor beta chains from one specimen sequenced in a study of human T cells and chemical hapten exposure. Time point of the sample: patch test 2, 6 weeks after DPC sensitization. The treatment is: therapeutic diphenylcyclopropenone sensitization with weekly scalp DPC. TCRdb re-called the RACE reads with MiXCR, one entry per CDR3 protein. Here the sample spans over 100,000 distinct CDR3 sequences, 9% to 9.5% being singletons. Specimen: whole blood, collected in connection with sensitization to the hapten diphenylcyclopropenone (DPC). The receptors come from a woman in her thirties or forties with alopecia areata. Some clones in this sample may be carry-over from other donors' samples.

This clonotype was seen a handful of times. The genes are TRBV2 and TRBJ1-5; D is unclear. CDR1 and CDR2 (germline): SNHLY, FYNNEI. This CDR3 is built from 14 residues. Between the trimmed V and J ends, which lost 5 bases and 0 bases, there was a span of 8 bases. This chain's CDR3 is CASSTVYSNQPQHF. CDR3 nucleotide sequence: TGTGCCAGCAGTACAGTTTATAGCAATCAGCCCCAGCATTTT.

The chain is built from TRBV3-1 and TRBJ1-1, with 8 bases matching TRBD1. Germline CDR1 is LGHDT and CDR2 is YNNKEL (reference sequence). CDR3 length: 16 amino acids. V lost 2 bases and J lost 10; bases outside the gene matches: 15. The CDR3 here is CASSQSTGGVDKGAFF. DNA for the CDR3: TGTGCCAGCAGCCAAAGCACAGGGGGGGTAGATAAGGGAGCTTTCTTT.

This clonotype was counted only a few times. The chain couples TRBV19 to TRBJ2-7; 8 nucleotides match TRBD1. The germline V gene encodes CDR1 LNHDA and CDR2 SQIVND (reference sequence). With 5 bases clipped from V and 0 bases from J, the junction kept 6 bases outside the gene matches. The CDR3 consists of 15 residues. The CDR3 DNA reads as TGTGCCAGTAGTCCCCGACAGGGGAACTCCTACGAGCAGTACTTC. This encodes CASSPRQGNSYEQYF. Based on the CDR3 plus reference TRBV19 and TRBJ2-7, the full variable domain is DGGITQSPKYLFRKEGQNVTLSCEQNLNHDAMYWYRQDPGQGLRLIYYSQIVNDFQKGDIAEGYSVSREKKESFPLTVTSAQKNPTAFYLCASSPRQGNSYEQYFGPGTRLTVT.

This clonotype was counted only a few times. V usage is TRBV18 and J usage is TRBJ1-1, with 7 bases identical to TRBD1. Germline assignment: CDR1 KGHSH and CDR2 LQKENI. The CDR3 is 15 amino acids. V trimming: 1 base; J trimming: 6 bases; junction bases outside the gene matches: 8. The CDR3 coding sequence is TGTGCCAGCTCACCACTGCCAGGGGGAAGGTCTGAAGCTTTCTTT. This sequence encodes CASSPLPGGRSEAFF.

Concerning this clonotype: A much larger clonotype is one base distant, so this may be a read error. The rearrangement uses TRBV20-1 and TRBJ2-7; 9 nucleotides match TRBD1. Looked up from germline, CDR1 is DFQATT and CDR2 is SNEGSKA (reference sequence). V shed 6 bases and J 5 bases; nucleotides not matched to a gene: 14. The CDR3 runs 15 residues. The CDR3 sequence is CSANEIGTGFDEQYF. CDR3 in DNA: TGCAGTGCCAATGAAATTGGGACAGGGTTCGACGAGCAGTACTTC.

V usage is TRBV20-1 and J usage is TRBJ2-2; D call uncertain. There are 15 residues in the CDR3. Germline CDR1 is DFQATT and CDR2 is SNEGSKA (reference sequence). V gave up 6 bases and J gave up 5 bases, with 19 bases separating them. The CDR3 sequence: CSALPGYPETGELFF. CDR3 nucleotides: TGCAGTGCCCTCCCCGGTTACCCCGAAACCGGGGAGCTGTTTTTT.

The chain is built from TRBV12-3 or TRBV12-4 and TRBJ1-1; no firm D call. Trimming took 5 bases from V and 6 from J, leaving 16 bases between them. This CDR3 has 14 residues. The CDR3 reads CASSNFGGGPEAFF. In DNA, the CDR3 is TGTGCCAGCAGTAACTTCGGAGGAGGGCCTGAAGCTTTCTTT.

This clonotype was counted a few times. The CDR3 nucleotides read TGTGCCAGCAGCTTGGGACTAGCGGGGGGGCGAGGAGAGACCCAGTACTTC. Amino acids: CASSLGLAGGRGETQYF. The chain uses TRBV7-2 and TRBJ2-5, with TRBD2 identical over 16 bases. From germline, CDR1 is SGHTA and CDR2 FQGNSA. V dropped 3 bases and J dropped 4; count of bases not matched to a gene: 5. There are 17 residues in the CDR3.

At least ten counts were recorded for this clonotype. CDR3 sequence: CASSQDRYGGAGFDEQFF. The CDR3 DNA reads as TGTGCCAGCAGCCAAGATCGATACGGGGGGGCAGGGTTCGATGAGCAGTTCTTC. The V and J genes are TRBV3-1 and TRBJ2-1; 8 bases line up with TRBD2. The CDR3 extends over 18 amino acids. Germline assignment: CDR1 LGHDT and CDR2 YNNKEL (reference sequence). Trimming at V came to 0 bases and at J to 8 bases, leaving 15 bases not matched to a gene.

This clonotype has at least ten counts. The rearrangement joins TRBV28 to TRBJ1-5, with 10 bases that match TRBD1. Germline V gives CDR1 MDHEN, CDR2 SYDVKM. CDR3 length: 17 residues. J was trimmed by 6 bases and V by 8 bases; bases with no gene match: 16. The CDR3 region is CASGLDGRTGGSQPQHF. The CDR3 nucleotides are TGTGCCAGCGGACTGGACGGCCGGACAGGGGGAAGTCAGCCCCAGCATTTT.

The chain carries TRBV20-1 and TRBJ2-7; perhaps D is TRBD1 or TRBD2 (5 bases each). Germline CDR1 reads DFQATT; CDR2 reads SNEGSKA (reference sequence). The CDR3 sequence is 13 residues long. The V end lost 2 bases, the J end lost 7 bases, and 15 bases lay between the germline ends. The CDR3 DNA is TGCAGTGCTAGACCGGGGCTCTCCTCAGAGCAGTACTTC. As protein: CSARPGLSSEQYF.

This clonotype was seen many times. This sequence joins TRBV19 and TRBJ2-1; D possibly corresponds to TRBD1 (6 bases). The length of the CDR3 is 14 residues. CDR1 and CDR2 (germline): LNHDA, SQIVND (reference sequence). V lost 7 bases and J lost 6, with 16 bases in between. DNA for the CDR3: TGTGCCAGTAATTTAGGCAGGGGTGGCAATGAGCAGTTCTTC. Its translation is CASNLGRGGNEQFF.

The V and J genes are TRBV30 and TRBJ1-5, with D possibly matching TRBD1 (5 bases). Germline V gene lookup returns CDR1 GTSNPN and CDR2 SVGIG (reference sequence). The V end was cut by 2 bases, the J end by 4 bases, with 9 bases between. The CDR3 covers 13 residues. The CDR3 reads CAWSKTDNQPQHF. The CDR3 DNA follows: TGTGCCTGGAGTAAGACAGATAATCAGCCCCAGCATTTT.

This clonotype was found many times. This sequence joins TRBV6-5 and TRBJ2-3; D is perhaps TRBD1 (5 bases). The CDR3 spans 14 residues. Trimming cost V 6 bases and J 1 base, with 11 bases left between them. Germline CDR1 and CDR2: MNHEY and SVGAGI. The CDR3 protein is CASRIGARTDTQYF. The CDR3, as DNA: TGTGCCAGCAGAATAGGGGCACGCACAGATACGCAGTATTTT.

This sequence joins TRBV9 and TRBJ1-5; no reliable D call. Germline values: CDR1 SGDLS, CDR2 YYNGEE. The CDR3 sequence is 14 residues long. The ends were cut back, 0 bases at V and 2 bases at J, with 6 bases in the middle. The DNA for the CDR3 is TGTGCCAGCAGCGTAGCGGGCGGCAATCAGCCCCAGCATTTT. Its protein product is CASSVAGGNQPQHF.

This clonotype showed up many times. The chain combines TRBV3-1 with TRBJ2-7, with 10 bases matching TRBD1. CDR3 length: 13 residues. Germline V gene lookup returns CDR1 LGHDT and CDR2 YNNKEL (reference sequence). After removal of 7 bases from V and 4 bases from J, the junction contained 4 bases not matched to a gene. The CDR3: CASTRQGAYEQYF. The CDR3 DNA follows: TGTGCCAGCACCCGACAGGGGGCGTACGAGCAGTACTTC.